This T cell receptor (beta chain) was recovered during a study of control samples from healthy donors and cancer patients. The germline CDR1 and CDR2 sequences are SGHAT and FQNNGV. This CDR3 has 17 residues. Trimming removed 5 bases at V and 2 bases at J, with 19 bases between. This table comes from immunoSEQ multiplex PCR, and its TCRdb copy is limited to in-frame clones, with some not included. Of 100,000 to 150,000 clones in the sample, under 95% were seen once. The sequence came from a man between 18 and 35 years old in good health. Sequencing was performed on blood. This chain connects TRBV11-2 to TRBJ1-3; D not certain. For the CDR3, the DNA is TGTGCCAGCAGCCCGACGGCGTCGGCTGTGGCTGGAAACACCATATATTTT. This codes for CASSPTASAVAGNTIYF.